This TCR beta chain comes out of a study of shared clonotypes between healthy human individuals (dated by TCRdb to about 2020). The study in broad terms: The cohort included three men and two women between 18 and 49 years of age. Per donor, three plates each were used for CD4 naive and CD4 memory, two for CD8 naive, and one for CD8 memory. Blood TCR repertoires of 5 or 6 healthy adults were deeply sequenced to estimate repertoire size and the extent of clonotype sharing between individuals. To increase sequencing depth and limit assay-specific biases, TCR repertoire library preparation and sequencing were carried out by different laboratories using diverse techniques. Between about 0.94 and 8.9 billion PBMCs per donor were obtained by leukapheresis.

Healthy HIV-negative adults with no recently reported acute infections or vaccinations were included as donors. Only Caucasian adults living in Nashville, Tennessee, USA were represented among the donors. CD4+ T cells were enriched by magnetic negative selection; naive cells were then positively selected on CD45RA, and the negative fraction formed the memory subset. After blood collection by leukapheresis, PBMCs were isolated using Ficoll-Histopaque density gradient centrifugation and then cryopreserved in the vapor phase of liquid nitrogen. Analytical flow cytometry was used to check the purity and quantity of each magnetically sorted T cell population. Each sorted fraction had its genomic DNA isolated and then quantified by UV absorbance on a Nanodrop 2000c. Using the deep immunoSEQ assay, TCR CDR3 regions were amplified from genomic DNA by multiplex PCR. Extracted genomic DNA from each cell subset was distributed evenly across all wells of several immunoSEQ 96-well plates, and each plate was treated as a replicate. For sorted subsets, 150 to 250 ng of genomic DNA, equivalent to 30,000 or so T cell genomes, went into each replicate PCR. The purified libraries were quantified using a Qubit 3.0 fluorometer, sized with a Bioanalyzer 2100, and then quantified again using the KAPA Library Quantification kit. Every immunoSEQ 96-well plate was sequenced on a dedicated single-read 150-cycle Illumina NextSeq 550 flow cell. On the study's bioinformatics: Because the immunoSEQ output held only junctional sequences and lacked quality scores, the filtering could not match the filtering applied to full-length reads. Sequences were annotated with PyIR, a Python wrapper for IgBLAST v1.9, using IMGT germline references to assign V/J genes and CDR3. Reads were filtered out if the reads had weak V/J assignments (E-value above 1e-6), no CDR3, stop codons, out-of-frame junctions, or ambiguous translated residues. A V3J clonotype was defined by an identical inferred V gene, J gene, and CDR3 amino acid sequence. Percentage overlap between repertoires was calculated by dividing the number of shared unique clonotypes by the size of the smaller repertoire. Repertoire richness was assessed with RTK rarefaction, the Chao1 estimator, and Recon v2.1 estimates of unobserved clonotypes. OLGA was used to compute generation probabilities for all TCRbeta clonotypes that the gDNA method yielded from a handful of donors. Sourced from immuneACCESS, this table was stored by TCRdb with only in-frame sequences that have V and J called. A share of the clones is absent; for the studies checked, an unresolved V gene accounts for under half, and the remainder has no known explanation. V, J and clone size were drawn from that table, and D and trimming were deduced from the DNA. The sample profile shows over a million clones; around 97% of them were found once. 0.95% to 1.5% of the sample belongs to the ten largest clones.

The study at large found these results: Higher generation probabilities were observed for clonotypes shared by all four sorted-subset donors than for non-shared clonotypes. When a few donors were compared, the shared fraction of clonotypes was around 5% for naive CD4, approximately 3.3% for naive CD8, roughly 2.3% for memory CD4, and roughly 0.4% for memory CD8. Pairwise subsampling led to the expectation that sequencing depth would affect the degree of clonotype sharing among donors. Because the study included only a small number of donors, the genetic and exposure-history diversity represented was limited. Estimated clonotype richness was generally larger for naive than for memory subsets. Even with the large sequencing depth, rarefaction of the sorted-subset datasets indicated that sequencing was incomplete. Sampling was restricted to blood, and TCR repertoires in tissue are likely to differ from TCR repertoires in blood.

For this chain, trimming is 4 bases at the V end and 0 bases at the J end, and the number of junction bases without a gene match is 7. CDR1 and CDR2, looked up from the germline V gene, are SGHDN and FVKESK. The CDR3 runs 18 residues from the cysteine to the phenylalanine. The DNA shown is the 54-base CDR3, in frame from base 1. Comment on this clone: The specificity of this receptor is unknown. Base qualities are not recorded, but no much larger clone differs from it by a single base.

In this chain, TRBV14 is recombined with TRBJ2-1; 12 bases in the junction line up with TRBD2. The sample consisted of naive CD4+ T cells sorted from blood. What this sample's cell subset or site label stands for: CD45RA+ positively selected. The TCR comes from a young man in good health. The nucleotide sequence is given as TGTGCCAGCAGCCGACTAGCGGGAGCCCGCGCCTCCTACAATGAGCAGTTCTTC. The resulting protein is CASSRLAGARASYNEQFF.